The present TCR beta chain was sequenced within a study of cytomegalovirus exposure and HLA in healthy donors. Turning to the study itself: From HLA-typed donors, an early data release held tens of millions of unique TCRs. General study results and limits: Across donors, most TCRs were seen rarely, yet some public ones were widespread. In a later analysis, donors in an Asian-associated ancestry cluster reportedly had fewer N-insertions in productive TCRs than the cohort mean.

About this clone itself: Its antigen is unknown.

The PCR was carried out with 60 Vbeta primers and 13 Jbeta primers. The protocol was immunoSEQ multiplex PCR, while the TCRdb copy is restricted to in-frame clones and leaves out a portion. Of 120,000 or so clones in the sample, about four fifths were seen once. The CDR3 totals 15 residues. Germline values: CDR1 MNHEY, CDR2 SVGAGI. Trimming shortened V by 0 bases and J by 10 bases, and 19 bases separated the two germline ends. This TCR came from a man younger than 30 in good health and CMV-seronegative. The source material was PBMCs. The chain joins TRBV6-5 to TRBJ2-7, with TRBD1 as a possible D gene (6 bases). The CDR3 sequence: CASSYSNYGRTVQYF. Here the CDR3 DNA reads TGTGCCAGCAGTTACTCGAATTATGGAAGGACAGTTCAGTACTTC.